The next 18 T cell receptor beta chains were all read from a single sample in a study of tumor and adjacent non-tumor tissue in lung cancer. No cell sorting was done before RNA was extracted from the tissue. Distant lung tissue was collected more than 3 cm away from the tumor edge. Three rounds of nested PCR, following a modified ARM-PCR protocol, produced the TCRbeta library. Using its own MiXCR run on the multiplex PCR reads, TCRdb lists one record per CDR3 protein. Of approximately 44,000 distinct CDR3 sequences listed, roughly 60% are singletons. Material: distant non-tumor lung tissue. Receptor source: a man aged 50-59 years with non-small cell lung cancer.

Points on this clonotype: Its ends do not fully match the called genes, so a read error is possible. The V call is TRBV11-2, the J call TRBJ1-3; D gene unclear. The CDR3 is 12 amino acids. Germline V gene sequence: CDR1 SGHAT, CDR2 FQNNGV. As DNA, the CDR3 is TGTGCCAGCAGTCTTCTGCACAACACAATATATTTT. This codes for CASSLLHNTIYF.

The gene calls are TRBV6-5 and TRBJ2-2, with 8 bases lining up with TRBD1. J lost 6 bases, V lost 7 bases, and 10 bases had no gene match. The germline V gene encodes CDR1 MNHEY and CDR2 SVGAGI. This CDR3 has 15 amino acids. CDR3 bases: TGTGCCAGCAATAATGTCAGGGGGCAGGCCGGGGAGCTGTTTTTT. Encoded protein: CASNNVRGQAGELFF.

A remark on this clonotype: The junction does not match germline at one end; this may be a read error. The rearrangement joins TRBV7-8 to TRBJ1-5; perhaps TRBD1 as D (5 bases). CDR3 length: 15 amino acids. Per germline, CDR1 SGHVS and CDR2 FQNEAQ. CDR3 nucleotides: TGTGCCAGTAGCTTTGCCACAGGCAACAATCAGCCCCAGCATTTT. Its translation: CASSFATGNNQPQHF.

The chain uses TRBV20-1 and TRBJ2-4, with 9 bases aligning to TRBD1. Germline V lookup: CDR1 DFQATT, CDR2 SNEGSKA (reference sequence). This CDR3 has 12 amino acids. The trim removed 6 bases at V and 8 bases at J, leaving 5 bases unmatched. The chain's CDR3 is CSARTGDYIQYF. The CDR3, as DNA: TGCAGTGCAAGGACAGGGGATTACATTCAGTACTTC.

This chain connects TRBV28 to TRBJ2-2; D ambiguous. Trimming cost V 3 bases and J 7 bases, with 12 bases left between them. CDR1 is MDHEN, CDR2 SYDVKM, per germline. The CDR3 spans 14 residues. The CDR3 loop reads CASSFLSGVGELFF. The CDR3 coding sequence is TGTGCCAGCAGTTTTCTATCGGGTGTCGGGGAGCTGTTTTTT.

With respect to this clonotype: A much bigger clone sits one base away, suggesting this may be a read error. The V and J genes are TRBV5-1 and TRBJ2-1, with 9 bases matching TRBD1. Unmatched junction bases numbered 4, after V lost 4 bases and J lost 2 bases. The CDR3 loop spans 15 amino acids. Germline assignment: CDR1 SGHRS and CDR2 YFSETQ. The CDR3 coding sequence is TGCGCCAGCAGCAAGACAGGGGGTGCCTACAATGAGCAGTTCTTC. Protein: CASSKTGGAYNEQFF. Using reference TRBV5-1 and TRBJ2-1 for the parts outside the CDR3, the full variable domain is KAGVTQTPRYLIKTRGQQVTLSCSPISGHRSVSWYQQTPGQGLQFLFEYFSETQRNKGNFPGRFSGRQFSNSRSEMNVSTLELGDSALYLCASSKTGGAYNEQFFGPGTRLTVL.

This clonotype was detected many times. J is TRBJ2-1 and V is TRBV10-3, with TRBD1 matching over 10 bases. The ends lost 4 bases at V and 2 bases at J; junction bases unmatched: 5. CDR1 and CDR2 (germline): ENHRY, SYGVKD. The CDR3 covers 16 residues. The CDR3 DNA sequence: TGTGCCATCAGTGTGGGACAGGGGTATACCTACAATGAGCAGTTCTTC. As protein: CAISVGQGYTYNEQFF.

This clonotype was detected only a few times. The CDR3 is CATGSEHSYEQYF. The CDR3 bases are TGTGCCACCGGGAGCGAACACTCCTACGAGCAGTACTTC. The chain has TRBV24-1 and TRBJ2-7, with TRBD2 as a possible D gene (5 bases). There are 13 residues in the CDR3. Germline CDR1 reads KGHDR; CDR2 reads SFDVKD. The V end was cut by 9 bases, the J end by 0 bases, with 11 bases between.

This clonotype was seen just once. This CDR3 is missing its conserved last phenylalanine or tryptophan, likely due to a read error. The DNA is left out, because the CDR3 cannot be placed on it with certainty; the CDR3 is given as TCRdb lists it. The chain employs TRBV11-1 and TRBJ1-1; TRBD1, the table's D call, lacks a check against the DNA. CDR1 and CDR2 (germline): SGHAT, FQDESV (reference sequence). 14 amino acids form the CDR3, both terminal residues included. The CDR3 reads CASSFPTGYTETFL.

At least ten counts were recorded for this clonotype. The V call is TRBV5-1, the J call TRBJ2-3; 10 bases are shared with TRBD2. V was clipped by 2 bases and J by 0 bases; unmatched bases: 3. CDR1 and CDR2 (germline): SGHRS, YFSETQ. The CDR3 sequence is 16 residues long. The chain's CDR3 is CASSFGLAASTDTQYF. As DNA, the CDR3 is TGCGCCAGCAGCTTTGGACTAGCGGCTAGCACAGATACGCAGTATTTT. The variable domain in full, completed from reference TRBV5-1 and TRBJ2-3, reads KAGVTQTPRYLIKTRGQQVTLSCSPISGHRSVSWYQQTPGQGLQFLFEYFSETQRNKGNFPGRFSGRQFSNSRSEMNVSTLELGDSALYLCASSFGLAASTDTQYFGPGTRLTVL.

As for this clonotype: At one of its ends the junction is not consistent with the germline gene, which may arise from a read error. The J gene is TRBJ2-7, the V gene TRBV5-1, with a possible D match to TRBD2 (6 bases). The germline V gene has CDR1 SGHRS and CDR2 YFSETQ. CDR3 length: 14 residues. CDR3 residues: CASSLAGGIYKQYF. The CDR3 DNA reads TGCGCCAGCAGCTTGGCCGGGGGAATCTACAAGCAGTACTTC. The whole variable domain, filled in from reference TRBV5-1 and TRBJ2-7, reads KAGVTQTPRYLIKTRGQQVTLSCSPISGHRSVSWYQQTPGQGLQFLFEYFSETQRNKGNFPGRFSGRQFSNSRSEMNVSTLELGDSALYLCASSLAGGIYKQYFGPGTRLTVT.

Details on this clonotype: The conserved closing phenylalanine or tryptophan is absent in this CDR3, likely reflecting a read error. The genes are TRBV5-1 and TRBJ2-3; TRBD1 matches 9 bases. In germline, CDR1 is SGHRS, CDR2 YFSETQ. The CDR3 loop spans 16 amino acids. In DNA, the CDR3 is TGCGCCAGCAACCCGGAACAGGGGGCCTGCACAGATGCGCAGTATATT. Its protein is CASNPEQGACTDAQYI.

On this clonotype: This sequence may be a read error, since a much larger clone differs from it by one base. The CDR3 region has the DNA TGTGTCAGCAGTTATCCGGGTTTGGGTAGCTCCTACAATGAGCAGTTCTTC. Translated, it gives CVSSYPGLGSSYNEQFF. This chain links TRBV6-2 or TRBV6-3 with TRBJ2-1, with D hard to call. Germline V gene data show CDR1 as MNHEY and CDR2 as SVGEGT. CDR3 length: 17 residues.

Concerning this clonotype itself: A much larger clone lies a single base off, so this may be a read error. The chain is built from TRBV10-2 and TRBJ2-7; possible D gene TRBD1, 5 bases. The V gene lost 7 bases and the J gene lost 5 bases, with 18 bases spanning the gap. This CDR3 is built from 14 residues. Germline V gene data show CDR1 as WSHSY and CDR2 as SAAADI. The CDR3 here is CASIDRAGPDEQYF. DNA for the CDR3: TGCGCCAGCATTGATCGGGCAGGGCCGGACGAGCAGTACTTC.

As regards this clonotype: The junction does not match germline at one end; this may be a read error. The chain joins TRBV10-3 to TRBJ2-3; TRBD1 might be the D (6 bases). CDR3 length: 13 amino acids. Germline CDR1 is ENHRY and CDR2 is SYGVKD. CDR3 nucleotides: TGTGCCATCAGGGCAGGGGAAGCAGATAAGCAGTTTTTT. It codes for CAIRAGEADKQFF.

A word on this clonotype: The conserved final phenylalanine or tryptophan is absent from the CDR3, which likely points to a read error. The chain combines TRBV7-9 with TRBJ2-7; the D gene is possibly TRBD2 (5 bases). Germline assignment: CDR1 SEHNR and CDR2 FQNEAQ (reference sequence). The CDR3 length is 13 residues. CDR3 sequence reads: CTSSTTGIHEQYL. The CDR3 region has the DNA TGTACCAGCAGCACGACGGGGATCCACGAGCAGTACCTC.

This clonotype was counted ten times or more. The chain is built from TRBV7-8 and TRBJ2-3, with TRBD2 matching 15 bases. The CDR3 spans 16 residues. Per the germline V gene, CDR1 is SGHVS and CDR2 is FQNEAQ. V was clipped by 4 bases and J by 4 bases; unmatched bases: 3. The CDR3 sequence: CASSSGLAGGPDTQYF. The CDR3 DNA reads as TGTGCCAGCAGCTCGGGACTAGCGGGGGGCCCAGATACGCAGTATTTT.

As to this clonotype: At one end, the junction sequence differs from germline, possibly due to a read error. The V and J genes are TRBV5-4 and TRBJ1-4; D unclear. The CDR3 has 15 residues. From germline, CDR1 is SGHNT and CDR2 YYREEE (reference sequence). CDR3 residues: CASSLNRALDEKPFF. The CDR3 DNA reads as TGTGCCAGTAGCTTGAACCGGGCCCTAGATGAAAAACCGTTTTTT. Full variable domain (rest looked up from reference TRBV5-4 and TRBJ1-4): ETGVTQSPTHLIKTRGQQVTLRCSSQSGHNTVSWYQQALGQGPQFIFQYYREEENGRGNFPPRFSGLQFPNYSSELNVNALELDDSALYLCASSLNRALDEKPFFGSGTQLSVL.